Listed below are T cell receptor beta chains from one sample, sequenced in a study of T-cell reconstitution after alpha-beta-depleted transplantation in children. MiXCR was run by TCRdb on the PCR reads, yielding one entry per CDR3 protein. The sample has about 1,000,000 distinct CDR3 sequences; roughly 29% are singletons. The source material was PBMCs, mostly from graft donor cells, sampled 360 days after TCRalphabeta/CD19-depleted stem cell transplant. These receptors were obtained from a boy in the first two years of life who had a stem cell transplant for SCID, so the T cells may come from the graft donor. CDR3s include the opening cysteine and the closing phenylalanine or tryptophan. Fields, in order: CDR3 protein, V gene.

CDR3: CATSRDLTPNQPQHF
V: TRBV15

CDR3: CASSANREGYEQYF
V: TRBV2

CDR3: CAISESGWGGTDTQYF
V: TRBV10-3

CDR3: CAISTAGGEETQYF
V: TRBV10-3

CDR3: CSAISGGSSYEQYF
V: TRBV20-1

CDR3: CASSFPPNTGELFF
V: TRBV12-3/TRBV12-4

CDR3: CASSSNTGFSYEQYF
V: TRBV7-9

CDR3: CASSQDGAGVRNEQFF
V: TRBV3-1

CDR3: CASSLERVATEAFF
V: TRBV5-1

CDR3: CASGRLAGGQAEQFF
V: TRBV12-5

CDR3: CSAPVASGQASYNEQFF
V: TRBV20-1

CDR3: CASSLAYRDYGQETQYF
V: TRBV3-1

CDR3: CASSGTASSTDTQYF
V: TRBV5-1

CDR3: CASSEEFLAGGLSGYYNEQFF
V: TRBV25-1

CDR3: CASSWGRTPSYEQYF
V: TRBV6-5

CDR3: CASSLQKSNYGYTF
V: TRBV7-2

CDR3: CATSDLQRDGGEAFF
V: TRBV24-1

CDR3: CSARIGQGEAFF
V: TRBV20-1

CDR3: CASSPSFPLRFF
V: TRBV7-2

CDR3: CASSSPASGVTDTQYF
V: TRBV12-3/TRBV12-4

CDR3: CASSPRAGLSNQPQHF
V: TRBV4-1

CDR3: CASSLAPRQSNEQFF
V: TRBV12-3/TRBV12-4

CDR3: CASSLGSGGYKETQYF
V: TRBV5-1

CDR3: CSVDAIQHGLNEQFF
V: TRBV29-1

CDR3: CASASGGARSYEQYF
V: TRBV5-1

CDR3: CATSTGGPGETQYF
V: TRBV15

CDR3: CAIASTSGATDTQYF
V: TRBV10-3